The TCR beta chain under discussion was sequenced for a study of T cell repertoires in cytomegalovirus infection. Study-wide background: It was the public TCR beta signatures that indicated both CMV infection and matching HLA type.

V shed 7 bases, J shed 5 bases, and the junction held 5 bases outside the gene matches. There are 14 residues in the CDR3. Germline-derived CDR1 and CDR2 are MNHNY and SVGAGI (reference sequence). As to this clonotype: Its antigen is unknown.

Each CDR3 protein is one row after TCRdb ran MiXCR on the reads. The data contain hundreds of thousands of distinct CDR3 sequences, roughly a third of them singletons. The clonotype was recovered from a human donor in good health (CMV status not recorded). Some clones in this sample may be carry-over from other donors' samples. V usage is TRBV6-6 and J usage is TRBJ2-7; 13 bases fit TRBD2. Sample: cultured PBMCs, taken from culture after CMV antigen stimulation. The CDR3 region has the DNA TGTGCCAGCAAGAGGACTAGCGGGGGCCACGAGCAGTACTTC. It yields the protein CASKRTSGGHEQYF.